A selection of T cell receptor beta chains follows, all from one sample in a study of T cell responses to AZD1222 COVID-19 vaccine. The protocol was immunoSEQ multiplex PCR, while the TCRdb copy is restricted to in-frame clones and leaves out a portion. There are 120,000 to 150,000 clones in the sample; more than 85% occur only once, and approximately 2% lies in the top ten. This specimen consisted of peripheral blood, obtained on day 0 of AZD1222 vaccination. The receptors were sampled from an adult in good health. Both conserved end residues are trimmed from each CDR3.

TRBV10-2	TRBJ1-2	ASGGAGSYGYT
TRBV7-9	TRBJ2-2	ASSALAGVPGELF
TRBV5-4	TRBJ1-1	ASSLDRDLAF
TRBV7-2	TRBJ1-3	ASSTGRRNTIY
TRBV7-3	TRBJ2-1	ASSLSYNEQF
TRBV9	TRBJ2-3	ASSVGVAGAGTDTQY
TRBV6-5	TRBJ1-5	ASSWDSYQPQH
TRBV24-1	TRBJ1-2	ATSDLWTHGYT
TRBV5-1	TRBJ1-2	ASSMGQNYGYT
TRBV9	TRBJ1-4	ASSGSYNEKLF
TRBV7-2	TRBJ2-3	ASSLVGDPRTQY
TRBV7-9	TRBJ1-5	ASSLGRSNQPQH
TRBV29-1	TRBJ2-1	SVGLLAGVQF
TRBV15	TRBJ2-7	ATSRELGTGGSEQY
TRBV13	TRBJ2-5	ASSSGSGTSEETQY
TRBV5-1	TRBJ1-3	ASSLDGSSGNTIY
TRBV3-1/TRBV3-2	TRBJ2-5	ASSQERGSRQLQETQY
TRBV5-4	TRBJ1-2	ASSIKPGQGNYGYT
TRBV7-2	TRBJ1-1	ASSPPGRGDTEAF
TRBV4-1	TRBJ2-3	ASSLRDTDTQY
TRBV3-1/TRBV3-2	TRBJ1-5	ASSQGLNQPQH
TRBV7-2	TRBJ1-2	ASSLSGHRQGYT